Listed below are T cell receptor beta chains from one sample, sequenced in a study of shared clonotypes between healthy human individuals. Assay: immunoSEQ multiplex PCR; the TCRdb copy retains only in-frame clones and omits some. Of approximately 500,000 clones in the sample, around 73% are singletons; the top ten hold 9.5% to 15%. Sequenced input: PBMCs. The origin of the receptors is a woman in her forties in good health. Some clones in this sample may be carry-over from other donors' samples. Each CDR3 is given without its conserved first and last residue. Fields, in order: CDR3 protein, CDR3 length, V gene, J gene.

cdr3_aa: ASSEANTGELF
cdr3_length: 11
v_call: TRBV6-1
j_call: TRBJ2-2

cdr3_aa: SVLTGVEQY
cdr3_length: 9
v_call: TRBV29-1
j_call: TRBJ2-7

cdr3_aa: ASSLGRLAGGTDTQY
cdr3_length: 15
v_call: TRBV5-1
j_call: TRBJ2-3

cdr3_aa: ASSFGPNGDPNYGYT
cdr3_length: 15
v_call: TRBV5-6
j_call: TRBJ1-2

cdr3_aa: AIPRGDRGLPSTGELF
cdr3_length: 16
v_call: TRBV10-3
j_call: TRBJ2-2

cdr3_aa: ASSSGTSFSYT
cdr3_length: 11
v_call: TRBV7-3
j_call: TRBJ1-2

cdr3_aa: ASSSLAGGLMWETQY
cdr3_length: 15
v_call: TRBV11-2
j_call: TRBJ2-5

cdr3_aa: ASSLLAGAVSDTQY
cdr3_length: 14
v_call: TRBV28
j_call: TRBJ2-3

cdr3_aa: ASTAGVMETQY
cdr3_length: 11
v_call: TRBV2
j_call: TRBJ2-5

cdr3_aa: ASSPTGSYGYT
cdr3_length: 11
v_call: TRBV6-4
j_call: TRBJ1-2

cdr3_aa: ASSSNRAPYGYT
cdr3_length: 12
v_call: TRBV11-2
j_call: TRBJ1-2

cdr3_aa: ASSIVSGGNQPQH
cdr3_length: 13
v_call: TRBV19
j_call: TRBJ1-5

cdr3_aa: ASSLEGNSDIEKLF
cdr3_length: 14
v_call: TRBV5-1
j_call: TRBJ1-4

cdr3_aa: AISAGTVGNTIY
cdr3_length: 12
v_call: TRBV10-3
j_call: TRBJ1-3

cdr3_aa: ASSFGSGHYGYT
cdr3_length: 12
v_call: TRBV7-9
j_call: TRBJ1-2

cdr3_aa: ASSPVGQPVYEQY
cdr3_length: 13
v_call: TRBV5-5
j_call: TRBJ2-7

cdr3_aa: ASSQLEGRGTGELF
cdr3_length: 14
v_call: TRBV14
j_call: TRBJ2-2

cdr3_aa: ATSRDSSGSYEQY
cdr3_length: 13
v_call: TRBV15
j_call: TRBJ2-7

cdr3_aa: AWSQSDTTYNEQF
cdr3_length: 13
v_call: TRBV30
j_call: TRBJ2-1

cdr3_aa: ASSRNRADLGYT
cdr3_length: 12
v_call: TRBV7-9
j_call: TRBJ1-2

cdr3_aa: ASRDIQGLGYT
cdr3_length: 11
v_call: TRBV19
j_call: TRBJ1-2

cdr3_aa: ASSEEGEGTEAF
cdr3_length: 12
v_call: TRBV2
j_call: TRBJ1-1

cdr3_aa: ASSRDRFSGNTIY
cdr3_length: 13
v_call: TRBV6-5
j_call: TRBJ1-3

cdr3_aa: ASRFDRGATEAF
cdr3_length: 12
v_call: TRBV5-4
j_call: TRBJ1-1

cdr3_aa: ASSLEGVAKNIQY
cdr3_length: 13
v_call: TRBV7-2
j_call: TRBJ2-4

cdr3_aa: ASSWDRFRETQY
cdr3_length: 12
v_call: TRBV27
j_call: TRBJ2-5

cdr3_aa: ASSVSSGRTNEQF
cdr3_length: 13
v_call: TRBV2
j_call: TRBJ2-1

cdr3_aa: SVYRGGAGELF
cdr3_length: 11
v_call: TRBV29-1
j_call: TRBJ2-2

cdr3_aa: ASSTDRGYNQPQH
cdr3_length: 13
v_call: TRBV28
j_call: TRBJ1-5

cdr3_aa: ASSTDHTGELF
cdr3_length: 11
v_call: TRBV4-2
j_call: TRBJ2-2

cdr3_aa: ASSESLAGGPSNEQF
cdr3_length: 15
v_call: TRBV10-1
j_call: TRBJ2-1

cdr3_aa: ASSHQTSGSYEQY
cdr3_length: 13
v_call: TRBV25-1
j_call: TRBJ2-7

cdr3_aa: AGSFRGPYEQY
cdr3_length: 11
v_call: TRBV28
j_call: TRBJ2-7

cdr3_aa: ASKAEGGFSGNTIY
cdr3_length: 14
v_call: TRBV28
j_call: TRBJ1-3

cdr3_aa: ASSQVAREQF
cdr3_length: 10
v_call: TRBV4-1
j_call: TRBJ2-1

cdr3_aa: ASSELGLEAF
cdr3_length: 10
v_call: TRBV28
j_call: TRBJ1-1

cdr3_aa: ASTLGFGETQY
cdr3_length: 11
v_call: TRBV7-8
j_call: TRBJ2-5

cdr3_aa: SARDGTYEQY
cdr3_length: 10
v_call: TRBV29-1
j_call: TRBJ2-7

cdr3_aa: ASRETVYEQY
cdr3_length: 10
v_call: TRBV6-1
j_call: TRBJ2-7

cdr3_aa: ASSVASGSFGETQY
cdr3_length: 14
v_call: TRBV2
j_call: TRBJ2-5

cdr3_aa: ASSVGPRGSYEQY
cdr3_length: 13
v_call: TRBV7-3
j_call: TRBJ2-7

cdr3_aa: ASSFVGQGTSYEQY
cdr3_length: 14
v_call: TRBV5-5
j_call: TRBJ2-7

cdr3_aa: ASSSTKSLAGDVNEQF
cdr3_length: 16
v_call: TRBV13
j_call: TRBJ2-1

cdr3_aa: ASSRDTNYGYT
cdr3_length: 11
v_call: TRBV10-2
j_call: TRBJ1-2

cdr3_aa: ASSTSRQGNQPQH
cdr3_length: 13
v_call: TRBV5-6
j_call: TRBJ1-5

cdr3_aa: ASSLEAGRHNEQF
cdr3_length: 13
v_call: TRBV28
j_call: TRBJ2-1

cdr3_aa: ASSMGMLGEQY
cdr3_length: 11
v_call: TRBV5-1
j_call: TRBJ2-7

cdr3_aa: ASTRGAGTNQPQH
cdr3_length: 13
v_call: TRBV4-1
j_call: TRBJ1-5

cdr3_aa: ASSPRTGRYDAYGYT
cdr3_length: 15
v_call: TRBV18
j_call: TRBJ1-2

cdr3_aa: ASNTPGHSFEQF
cdr3_length: 12
v_call: TRBV28
j_call: TRBJ2-1

cdr3_aa: ASSETGASYEQY
cdr3_length: 12
v_call: TRBV6-6
j_call: TRBJ2-7

cdr3_aa: ASSQLRGLTGYT
cdr3_length: 12
v_call: TRBV5-8
j_call: TRBJ1-2

cdr3_aa: ASSPGGLAGEFTDTQY
cdr3_length: 16
v_call: TRBV11-2
j_call: TRBJ2-3

cdr3_aa: ASSEGREKLF
cdr3_length: 10
v_call: TRBV6-1
j_call: TRBJ1-4

cdr3_aa: ASSPGLAGNTGELF
cdr3_length: 14
v_call: TRBV9
j_call: TRBJ2-2

cdr3_aa: SVDPGAGEKLF
cdr3_length: 11
v_call: TRBV29-1
j_call: TRBJ1-4

cdr3_aa: ASSIQRNYGYT
cdr3_length: 11
v_call: TRBV19
j_call: TRBJ1-2

cdr3_aa: ASSMSWGEQF
cdr3_length: 10
v_call: TRBV19
j_call: TRBJ2-1

cdr3_aa: ASSFIAGGITDTQY
cdr3_length: 14
v_call: TRBV13
j_call: TRBJ2-3

cdr3_aa: ASSPGQAYTGELF
cdr3_length: 13
v_call: TRBV5-1
j_call: TRBJ2-2